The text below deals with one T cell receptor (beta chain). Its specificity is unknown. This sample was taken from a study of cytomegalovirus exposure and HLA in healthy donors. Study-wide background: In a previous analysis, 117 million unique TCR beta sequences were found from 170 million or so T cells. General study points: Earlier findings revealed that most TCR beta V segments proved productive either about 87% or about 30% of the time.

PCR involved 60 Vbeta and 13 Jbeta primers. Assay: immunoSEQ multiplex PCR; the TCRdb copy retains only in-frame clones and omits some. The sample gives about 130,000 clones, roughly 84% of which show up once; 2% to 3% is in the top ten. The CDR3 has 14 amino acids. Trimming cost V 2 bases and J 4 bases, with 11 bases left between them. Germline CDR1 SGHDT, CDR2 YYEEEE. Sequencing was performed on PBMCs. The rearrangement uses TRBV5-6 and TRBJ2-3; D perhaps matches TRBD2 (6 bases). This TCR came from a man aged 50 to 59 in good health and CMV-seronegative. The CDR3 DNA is TGTGCCAGCAGCTTAGGAGGGGTCCCAGATACGCAGTATTTT. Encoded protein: CASSLGGVPDTQYF.